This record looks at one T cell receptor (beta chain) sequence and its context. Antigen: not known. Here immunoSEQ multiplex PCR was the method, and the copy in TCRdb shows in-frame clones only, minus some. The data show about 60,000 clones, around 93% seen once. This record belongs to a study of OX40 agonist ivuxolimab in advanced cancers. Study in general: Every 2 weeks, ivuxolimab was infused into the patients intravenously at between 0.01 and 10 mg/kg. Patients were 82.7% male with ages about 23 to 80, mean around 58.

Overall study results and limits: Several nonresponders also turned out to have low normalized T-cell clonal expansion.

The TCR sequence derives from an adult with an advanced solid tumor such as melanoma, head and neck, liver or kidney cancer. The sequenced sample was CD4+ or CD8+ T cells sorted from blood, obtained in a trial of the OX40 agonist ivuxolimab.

CDR3 loop: CSVELVVEDTQYF. DNA for the CDR3: TGCAGCGTTGAACTCGTGGTAGAGGATACGCAGTATTTT. This chain connects TRBV29-1 to TRBJ2-3, with D hard to call. The V end lost 2 bases, the J end lost 6 bases, and 12 bases lay between the germline ends. The CDR3 is 13 amino acids. The germline CDR1 and CDR2 sequences are SQVTM and ANQGSEA.